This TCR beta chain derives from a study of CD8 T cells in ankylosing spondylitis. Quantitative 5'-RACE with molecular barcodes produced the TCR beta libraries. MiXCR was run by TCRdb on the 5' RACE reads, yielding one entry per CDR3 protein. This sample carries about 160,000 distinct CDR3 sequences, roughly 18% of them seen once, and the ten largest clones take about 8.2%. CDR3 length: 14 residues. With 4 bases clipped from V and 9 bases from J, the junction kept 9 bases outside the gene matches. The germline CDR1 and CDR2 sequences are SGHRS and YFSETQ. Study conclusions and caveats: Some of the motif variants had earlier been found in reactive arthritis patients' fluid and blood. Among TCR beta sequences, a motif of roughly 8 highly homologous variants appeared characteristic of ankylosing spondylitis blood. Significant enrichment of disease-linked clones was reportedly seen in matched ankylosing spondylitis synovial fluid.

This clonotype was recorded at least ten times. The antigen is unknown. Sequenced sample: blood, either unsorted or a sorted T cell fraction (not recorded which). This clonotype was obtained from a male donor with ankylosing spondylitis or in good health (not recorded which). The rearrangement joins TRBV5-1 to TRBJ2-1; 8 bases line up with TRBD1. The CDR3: CASSDQGAQLEQFF. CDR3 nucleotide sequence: TGCGCCAGCAGCGATCAGGGGGCGCAACTTGAGCAGTTCTTC.